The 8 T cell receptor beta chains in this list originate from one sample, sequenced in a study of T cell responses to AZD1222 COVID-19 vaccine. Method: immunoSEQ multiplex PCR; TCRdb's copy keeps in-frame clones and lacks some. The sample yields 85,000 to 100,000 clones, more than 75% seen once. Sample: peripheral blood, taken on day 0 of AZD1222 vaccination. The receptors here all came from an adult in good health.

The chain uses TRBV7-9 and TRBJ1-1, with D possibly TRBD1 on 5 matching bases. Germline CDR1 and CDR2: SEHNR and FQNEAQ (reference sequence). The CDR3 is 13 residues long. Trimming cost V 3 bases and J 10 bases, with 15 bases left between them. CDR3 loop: CASSLVAGEGAFF. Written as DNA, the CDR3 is TGTGCCAGCAGCTTGGTGGCGGGGGAGGGAGCTTTCTTT. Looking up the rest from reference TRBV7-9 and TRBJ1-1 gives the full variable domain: DTGVSQNPRHKITKRGQNVTFRCDPISEHNRLYWYRQTLGQGPEFLTYFQNEAQLEKSRLLSDRFSAERPKGSFSTLEIQRTEQGDSAMYLCASSLVAGEGAFFGQGTRLTVV.

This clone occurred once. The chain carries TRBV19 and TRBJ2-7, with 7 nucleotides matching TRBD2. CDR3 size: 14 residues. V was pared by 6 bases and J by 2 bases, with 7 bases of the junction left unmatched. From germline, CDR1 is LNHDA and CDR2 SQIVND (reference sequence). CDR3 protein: CASSAGLKAYEQYF. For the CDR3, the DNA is TGTGCCAGTAGCGCGGGACTAAAGGCCTACGAGCAGTACTTC.

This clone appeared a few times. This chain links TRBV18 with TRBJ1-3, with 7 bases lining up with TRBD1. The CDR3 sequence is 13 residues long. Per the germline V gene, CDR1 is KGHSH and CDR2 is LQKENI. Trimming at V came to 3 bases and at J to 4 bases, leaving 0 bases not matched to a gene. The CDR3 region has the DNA TGTGCCAGCTCACCGACAGGGGGAAACACCATATATTTT. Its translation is CASSPTGGNTIYF.

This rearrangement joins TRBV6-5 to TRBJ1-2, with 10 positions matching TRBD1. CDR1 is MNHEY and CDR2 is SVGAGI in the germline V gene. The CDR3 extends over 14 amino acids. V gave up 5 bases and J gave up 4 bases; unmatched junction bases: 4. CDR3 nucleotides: TGTGCCAGCAGTCCCGGGACAGGGGCCTATGGCTACACCTTC. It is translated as CASSPGTGAYGYTF.

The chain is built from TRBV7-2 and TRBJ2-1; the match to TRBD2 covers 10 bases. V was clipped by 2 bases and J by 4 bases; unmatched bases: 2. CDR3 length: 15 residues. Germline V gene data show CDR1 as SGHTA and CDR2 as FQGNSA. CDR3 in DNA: TGTGCCAGCAGCTTAAGTAGCGGGGGGTACAATGAGCAGTTCTTC. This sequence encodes CASSLSSGGYNEQFF.

The CDR3 reads CSVYWTSRDTQYF. Here the CDR3 DNA reads TGCAGCGTTTACTGGACTAGTAGAGATACGCAGTATTTT. The chain has TRBV29-1 and TRBJ2-3, with TRBD2 matching 7 bases. The CDR3 length is 13 residues. Trimming took 5 bases from V and 5 from J; bases not matched to a gene: 7. Germline loops: CDR1 SQVTM, CDR2 ANQGSEA.

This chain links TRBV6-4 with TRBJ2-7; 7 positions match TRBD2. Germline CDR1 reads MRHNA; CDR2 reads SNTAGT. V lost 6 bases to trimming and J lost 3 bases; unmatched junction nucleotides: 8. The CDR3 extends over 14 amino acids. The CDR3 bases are TGTGCCAGCAGGCCCTTCGGGAGGAGCTACGAGCAGTACTTC. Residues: CASRPFGRSYEQYF.

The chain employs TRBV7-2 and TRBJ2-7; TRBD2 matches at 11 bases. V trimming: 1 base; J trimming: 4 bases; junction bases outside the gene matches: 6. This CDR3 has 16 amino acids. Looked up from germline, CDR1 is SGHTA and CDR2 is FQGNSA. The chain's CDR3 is CASSLGVAGGQYEQYF. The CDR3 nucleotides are TGTGCCAGCAGCTTAGGAGTAGCGGGGGGGCAATACGAGCAGTACTTC.